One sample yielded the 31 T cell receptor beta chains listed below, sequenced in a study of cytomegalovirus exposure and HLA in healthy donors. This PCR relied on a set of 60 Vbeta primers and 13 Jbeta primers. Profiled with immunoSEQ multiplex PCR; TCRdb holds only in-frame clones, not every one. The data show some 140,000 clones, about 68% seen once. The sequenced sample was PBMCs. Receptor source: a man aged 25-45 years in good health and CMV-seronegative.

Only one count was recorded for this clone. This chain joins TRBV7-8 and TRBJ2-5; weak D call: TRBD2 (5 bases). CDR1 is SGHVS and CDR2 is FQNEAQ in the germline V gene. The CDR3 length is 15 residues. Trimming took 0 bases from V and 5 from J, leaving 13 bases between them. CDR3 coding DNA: TGTGCCAGCAGCTTAGCATTGGAGGTGCTGGAGACCCAGTACTTC. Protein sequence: CASSLALEVLETQYF.

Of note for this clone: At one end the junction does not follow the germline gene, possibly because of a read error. The CDR3 DNA is TGTGCCGGCAGAAGGGGGACCACCGGGGAGCTGTTTTTT. It codes for CAGRRGTTGELFF. The rearrangement joins TRBV28 to TRBJ2-2, with D possibly being TRBD1 (6 bases). The CDR3 is made up of 13 amino acids. Germline V gives CDR1 MDHEN, CDR2 SYDVKM.

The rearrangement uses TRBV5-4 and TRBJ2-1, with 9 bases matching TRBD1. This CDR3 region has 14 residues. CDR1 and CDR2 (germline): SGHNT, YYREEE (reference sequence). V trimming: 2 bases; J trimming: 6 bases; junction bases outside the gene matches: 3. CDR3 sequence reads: CASSLRDRVNEQFF. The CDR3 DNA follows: TGTGCCAGCAGCTTACGGGACAGGGTCAATGAGCAGTTCTTC.

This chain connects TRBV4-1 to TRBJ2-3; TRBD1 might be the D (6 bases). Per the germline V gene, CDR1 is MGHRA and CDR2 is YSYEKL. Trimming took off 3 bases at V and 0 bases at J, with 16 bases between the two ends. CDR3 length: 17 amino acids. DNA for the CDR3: TGCGCCAGCAGCCAGGGGGTTGGGACATACAGCACAGATACGCAGTATTTT. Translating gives CASSQGVGTYSTDTQYF.

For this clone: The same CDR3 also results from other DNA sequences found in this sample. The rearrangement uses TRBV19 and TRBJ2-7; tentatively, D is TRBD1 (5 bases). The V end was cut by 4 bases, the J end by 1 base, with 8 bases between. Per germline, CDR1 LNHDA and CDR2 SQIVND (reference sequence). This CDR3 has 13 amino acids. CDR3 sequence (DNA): TGTGCCAGTAGTACAGGGTTGTCCTACGAGCAGTACTTC. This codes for CASSTGLSYEQYF.

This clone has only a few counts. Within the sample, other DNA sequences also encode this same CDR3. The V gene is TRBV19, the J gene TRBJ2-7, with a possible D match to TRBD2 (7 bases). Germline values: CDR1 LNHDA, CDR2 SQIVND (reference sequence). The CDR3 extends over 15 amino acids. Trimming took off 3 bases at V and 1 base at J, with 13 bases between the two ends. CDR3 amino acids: CASSIGGGGSYEQYF. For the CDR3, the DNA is TGTGCCAGTAGTATTGGAGGGGGGGGATCCTACGAGCAGTACTTC.

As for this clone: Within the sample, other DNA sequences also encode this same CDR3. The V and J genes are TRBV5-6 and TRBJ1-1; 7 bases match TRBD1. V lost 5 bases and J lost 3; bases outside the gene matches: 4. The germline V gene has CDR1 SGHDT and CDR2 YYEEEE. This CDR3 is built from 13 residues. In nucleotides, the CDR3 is TGTGCCAGCAGTGGGACAGCTTACACTGAAGCTTTCTTT. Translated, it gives CASSGTAYTEAFF.

CDR3 bases: TGCGCCAGCAGCCACCACGGAAACAGGGAAATAGATACGCAGTATTTT. Protein product: CASSHHGNREIDTQYF. The rearrangement joins TRBV4-1 to TRBJ2-3, with TRBD1 as a possible D gene (6 bases). The CDR3 loop spans 16 amino acids. Germline V CDR1 and CDR2: MGHRA, YSYEKL. Trimming left V 3 bases short and J 5 bases short, with 18 bases between.

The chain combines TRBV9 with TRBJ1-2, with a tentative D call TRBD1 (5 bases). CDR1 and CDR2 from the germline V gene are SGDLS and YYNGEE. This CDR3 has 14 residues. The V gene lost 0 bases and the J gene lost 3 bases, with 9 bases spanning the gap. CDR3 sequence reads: CASSVGQLHYGYTF. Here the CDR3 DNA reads TGTGCCAGCAGCGTAGGACAGCTCCACTATGGCTACACCTTC.

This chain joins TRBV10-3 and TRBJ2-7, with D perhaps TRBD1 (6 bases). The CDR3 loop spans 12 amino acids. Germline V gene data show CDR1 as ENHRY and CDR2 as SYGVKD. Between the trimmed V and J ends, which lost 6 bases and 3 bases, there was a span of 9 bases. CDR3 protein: CAISRGGYEQYF. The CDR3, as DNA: TGTGCCATCAGCAGGGGCGGCTACGAGCAGTACTTC.

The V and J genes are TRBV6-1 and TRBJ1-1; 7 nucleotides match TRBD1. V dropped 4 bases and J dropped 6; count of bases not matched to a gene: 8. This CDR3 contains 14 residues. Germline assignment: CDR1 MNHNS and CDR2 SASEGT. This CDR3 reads CASSGRTGQPEAFF. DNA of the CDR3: TGTGCCAGCAGTGGTCGGACAGGCCAACCTGAAGCTTTCTTT.

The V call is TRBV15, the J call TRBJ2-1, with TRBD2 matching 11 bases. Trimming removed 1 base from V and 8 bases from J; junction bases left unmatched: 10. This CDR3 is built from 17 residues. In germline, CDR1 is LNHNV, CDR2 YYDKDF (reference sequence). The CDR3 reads CATSRGFSGGGSDEQFF. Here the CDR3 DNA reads TGTGCCACCAGCAGAGGGTTTAGCGGGGGGGGCTCGGATGAGCAGTTCTTC.

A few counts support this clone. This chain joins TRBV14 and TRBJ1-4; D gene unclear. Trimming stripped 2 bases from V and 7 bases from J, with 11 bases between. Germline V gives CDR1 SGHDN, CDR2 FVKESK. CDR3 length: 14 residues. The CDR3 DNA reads TGTGCCAGCAGCCAACCGGGTGAAACTGAAAAACTGTTTTTT. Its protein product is CASSQPGETEKLFF.

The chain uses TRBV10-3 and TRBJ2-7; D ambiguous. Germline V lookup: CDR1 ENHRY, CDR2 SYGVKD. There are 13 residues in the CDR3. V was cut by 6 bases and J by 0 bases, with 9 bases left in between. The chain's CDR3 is CAISPKSSYEQYF. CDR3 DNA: TGTGCCATCAGCCCAAAGAGCTCCTACGAGCAGTACTTC.

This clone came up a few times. CDR3: CASRDRTREKLFF. The CDR3 nucleotides are TGTGCCAGTAGGGACAGGACCCGTGAAAAACTGTTTTTT. This sequence joins TRBV19 and TRBJ1-4, with 7 bases lining up with TRBD1. The junction had 5 bases not matched to a gene; V was cut back by 6 bases and J by 7 bases. Germline CDR1 and CDR2: LNHDA and SQIVND (reference sequence). This CDR3 is built from 13 residues. Filled out from reference TRBV19 and TRBJ1-4, the complete variable domain reads DGGITQSPKYLFRKEGQNVTLSCEQNLNHDAMYWYRQDPGQGLRLIYYSQIVNDFQKGDIAEGYSVSREKKESFPLTVTSAQKNPTAFYLCASRDRTREKLFFGSGTQLSVL.

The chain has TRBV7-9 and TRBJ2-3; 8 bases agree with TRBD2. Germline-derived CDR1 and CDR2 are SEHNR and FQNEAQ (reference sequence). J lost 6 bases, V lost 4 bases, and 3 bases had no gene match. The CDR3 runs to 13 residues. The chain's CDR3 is CASSSPGGDTQYF. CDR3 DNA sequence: TGTGCCAGCAGCTCCCCGGGGGGGGATACGCAGTATTTT.

CDR3 residues: CASSLARTATDTQYF. CDR3 DNA: TGTGCCAGCAGCTTAGCCCGGACAGCAACAGATACGCAGTATTTT. The chain is built from TRBV7-2 and TRBJ2-3, with a tentative D call TRBD1 (6 bases). This CDR3 contains 15 residues. The V end was cut by 0 bases, the J end by 3 bases, with 10 bases between. Germline V gene data show CDR1 as SGHTA and CDR2 as FQGNSA.

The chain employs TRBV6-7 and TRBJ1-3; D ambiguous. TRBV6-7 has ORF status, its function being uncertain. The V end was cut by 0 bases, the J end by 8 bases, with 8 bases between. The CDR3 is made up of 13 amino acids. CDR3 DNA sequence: TGTGCCAGCAGTTACTCGTCTAGCCACACCATATATTTT. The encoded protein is CASSYSSSHTIYF.

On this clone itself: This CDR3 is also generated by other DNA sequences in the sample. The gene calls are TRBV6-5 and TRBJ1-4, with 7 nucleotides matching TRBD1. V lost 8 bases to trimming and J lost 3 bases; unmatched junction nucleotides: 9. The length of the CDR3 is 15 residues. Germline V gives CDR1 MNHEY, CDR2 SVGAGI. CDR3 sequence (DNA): TGTGCCAGCTCCTCTAGGGGGCAGTCTAATGAAAAACTGTTTTTT. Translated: CASSSRGQSNEKLFF.

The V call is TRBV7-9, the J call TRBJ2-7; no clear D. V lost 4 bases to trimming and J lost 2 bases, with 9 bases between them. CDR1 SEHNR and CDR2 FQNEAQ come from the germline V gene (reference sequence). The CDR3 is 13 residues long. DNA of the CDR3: TGTGCCAGCAGCTCGACCCGGGCCTACGAGCAGTACTTC. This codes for CASSSTRAYEQYF.

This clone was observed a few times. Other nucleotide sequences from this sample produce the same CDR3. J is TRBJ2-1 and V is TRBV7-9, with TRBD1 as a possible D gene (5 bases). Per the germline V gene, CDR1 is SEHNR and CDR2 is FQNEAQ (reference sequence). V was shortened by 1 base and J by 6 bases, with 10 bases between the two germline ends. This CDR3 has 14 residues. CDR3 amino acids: CASSLGGRGNEQFF. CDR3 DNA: TGTGCCAGCAGCTTAGGGGGAAGGGGCAATGAGCAGTTCTTC.

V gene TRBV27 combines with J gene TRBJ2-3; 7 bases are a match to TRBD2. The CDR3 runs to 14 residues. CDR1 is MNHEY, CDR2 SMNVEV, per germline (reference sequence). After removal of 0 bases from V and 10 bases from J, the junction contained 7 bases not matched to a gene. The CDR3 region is CASSLSGLLGAQYF. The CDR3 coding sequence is TGTGCCAGCAGTTTATCGGGACTACTAGGGGCGCAGTATTTT.

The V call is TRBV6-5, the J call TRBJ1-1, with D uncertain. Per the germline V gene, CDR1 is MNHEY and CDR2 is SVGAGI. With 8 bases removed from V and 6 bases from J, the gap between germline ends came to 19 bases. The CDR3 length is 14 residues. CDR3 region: CASGQVGAGSEAFF. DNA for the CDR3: TGTGCCAGCGGCCAAGTCGGAGCCGGGTCTGAAGCTTTCTTT.

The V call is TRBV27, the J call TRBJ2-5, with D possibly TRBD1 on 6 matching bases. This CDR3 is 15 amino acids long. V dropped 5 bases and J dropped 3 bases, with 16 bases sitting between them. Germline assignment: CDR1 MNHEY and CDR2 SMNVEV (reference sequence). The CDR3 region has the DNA TGTGCCAGCAGTGCATATTGGACAGCTAAAGAGACCCAGTACTTC. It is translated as CASSAYWTAKETQYF.

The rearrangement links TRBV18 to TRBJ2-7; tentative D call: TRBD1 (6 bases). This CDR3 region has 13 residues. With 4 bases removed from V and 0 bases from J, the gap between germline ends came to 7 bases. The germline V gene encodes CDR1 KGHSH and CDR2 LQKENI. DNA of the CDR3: TGTGCCAGCTCACGACAGGACTCCTACGAGCAGTACTTC. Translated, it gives CASSRQDSYEQYF.

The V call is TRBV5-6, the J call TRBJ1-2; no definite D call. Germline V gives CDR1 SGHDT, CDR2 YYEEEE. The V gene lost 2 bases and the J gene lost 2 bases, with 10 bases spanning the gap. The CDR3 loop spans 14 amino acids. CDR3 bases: TGTGCCAGCAGCTTTACGACAATCAACTATGGCTACACCTTC. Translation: CASSFTTINYGYTF.

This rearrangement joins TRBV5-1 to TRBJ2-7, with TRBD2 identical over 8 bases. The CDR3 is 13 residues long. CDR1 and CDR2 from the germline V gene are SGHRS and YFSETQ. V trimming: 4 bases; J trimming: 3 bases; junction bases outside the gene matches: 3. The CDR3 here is CASSPSGGYEQYF. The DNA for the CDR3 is TGCGCCAGCAGCCCAAGCGGGGGCTACGAGCAGTACTTC.

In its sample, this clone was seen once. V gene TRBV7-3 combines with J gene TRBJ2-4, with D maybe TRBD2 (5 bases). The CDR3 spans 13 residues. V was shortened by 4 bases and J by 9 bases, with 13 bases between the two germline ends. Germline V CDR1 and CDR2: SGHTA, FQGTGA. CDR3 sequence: CASSSGFGGIQYF. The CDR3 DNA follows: TGTGCCAGCAGCTCGGGGTTCGGAGGCATTCAGTACTTC.

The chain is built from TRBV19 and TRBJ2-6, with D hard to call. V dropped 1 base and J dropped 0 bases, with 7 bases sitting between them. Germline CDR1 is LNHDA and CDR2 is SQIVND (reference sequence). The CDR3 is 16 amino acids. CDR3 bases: TGTGCCAGTAGTATAGTGAAGCTCTCTGGGGCCAACGTCCTGACTTTC. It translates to CASSIVKLSGANVLTF.

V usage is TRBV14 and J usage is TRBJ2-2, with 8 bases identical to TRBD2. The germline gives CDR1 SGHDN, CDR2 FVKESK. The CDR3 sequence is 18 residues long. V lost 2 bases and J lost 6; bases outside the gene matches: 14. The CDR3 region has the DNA TGTGCCAGCAGCCAAAAACCCTATCGGGGGGGGCGTCCCGGGGAGCTGTTTTTT. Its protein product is CASSQKPYRGGRPGELFF.

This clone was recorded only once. This chain's CDR3 is CASSVRDRDFSGANVLTF. CDR3 sequence (DNA): TGTGCCAGCAGCGTTCGGGACAGGGATTTCTCTGGGGCCAACGTCCTGACTTTC. The chain joins TRBV9 to TRBJ2-6; 9 bases align to TRBD1. The CDR3 spans 18 residues. The V gene end was trimmed by 2 bases and the J gene end by 0 bases; junction bases not matched to a gene: 6. The germline V gene encodes CDR1 SGDLS and CDR2 YYNGEE.